This TCR beta chain was profiled in a study of response to subunit inactivated influenza vaccine. Notes on the study in general: New T cells are recruited in small numbers by each seasonal influenza vaccination, according to the authors' suggestion.

TCRdb itself ran the RT-PCR reads through MiXCR, one entry per CDR3 protein. Of a few hundred thousand distinct CDR3 sequences in the sample, roughly 11% were seen once. Germline CDR1 is SGHRS and CDR2 is YFSETQ. Trimming at V came to 4 bases and at J to 8 bases, leaving 7 bases not matched to a gene. This CDR3 contains 14 residues. This clonotype turned up a few times. The antigen remains unidentified. The rearrangement joins TRBV5-1 to TRBJ1-2; 11 nucleotides agree with TRBD1. The receptor was isolated from a man between 50 and 59 years old who received an inactivated influenza vaccine. This material consisted of PBMCs from blood, taken roughly 47 days after vaccination. The CDR3 here is CASSRTGGQIGYTF. CDR3 DNA: TGCGCCAGCAGCAGGACAGGGGGCCAGATCGGCTACACCTTC.